These T cell receptor beta chains were read from a single sample in a study of human T cells and chemical hapten exposure. TCRdb re-called the RACE reads with MiXCR, one entry per CDR3 protein. The sample lists 35,000 to 45,000 distinct CDR3 sequences; about 13% were seen once. Material: whole blood, obtained in connection with sensitization to the hapten diphenylcyclopropenone (DPC). Receptor source: a woman aged 40 to 55 with alopecia areata. Some clones in this sample may be carry-over from other donors' samples. Both conserved end residues are part of each CDR3. D genes are given only for firm matches. The size of a clone is reported for some rows only, either as once, few or many, or as a class for expanded clones.

d_gene	abundance	v_gene	j_gene	CDR3nt	CDR3aa
-	few	TRBV10-3	TRBJ2-1	TGTGCCATCACGGGCGGGGTTAACTACAATGAGCAGTTCTTC	CAITGGVNYNEQFF
TRBD1	few	TRBV19	TRBJ1-2	TGTGCCAGTAGTATGAACAGGGGGAACTATGGCTACACCTTC	CASSMNRGNYGYTF
-	-	TRBV10-3	TRBJ2-5	TGTGCCATCGGCAGCCCGGGCGTGGAGACCCAGTACTTC	CAIGSPGVETQYF
-	many	TRBV12-3/TRBV12-4	TRBJ2-7	TGTGCCAGCAGTTTAGTACGGTATCTCCCGGGACACATTTACGAGCAGTACTTC	CASSLVRYLPGHIYEQYF
-	-	TRBV5-1	TRBJ1-4	TGCGCCAGCAGCTCGGGGGTCAGGGAAAAACTGTTTTTT	CASSSGVREKLFF
-	-	TRBV28	TRBJ1-2	TGTGCCAGCAGACGTACTGGGACAATCTATGGCTACACCTTC	CASRRTGTIYGYTF
TRBD2	-	TRBV20-1	TRBJ2-1	TGCAGTGCTAGAAGTAGCGGGGGCATCTACAATGAGCAGTTCTTC	CSARSSGGIYNEQFF
TRBD2	few	TRBV9	TRBJ2-1	TGTGCCAGCAGCCCCACCCCGGCTAGCGGGGATGAGCAGTTCTTC	CASSPTPASGDEQFF
-	-	TRBV28	TRBJ2-7	TGTGCCAGCAGAGAACAGGGAAGAAAGATCTACGAGCAGTACTTC	CASREQGRKIYEQYF
-	few	TRBV28	TRBJ1-5	TGTGCCAGCCACTGGGGGGGAAGCAATCAGCCCCAGCATTTT	CASHWGGSNQPQHF
-	-	TRBV29-1	TRBJ1-1	TGCAGCGTTGGGGTTCGAATAGCCAACCCTGAAGCTTTCTTT	CSVGVRIANPEAFF
TRBD2	-	TRBV5-1	TRBJ2-3	TGCACCAGCAGTCCCCCCGGACTAGCGGGAGCAGATACGCAGTATTTT	CTSSPPGLAGADTQYF
-	many	TRBV29-1	TRBJ1-4	TGCAGCGTGGTGGTGGGAGGAGACGAAAAACTGTTTTTT	CSVVVGGDEKLFF
-	-	TRBV5-1	TRBJ1-6	TGCGCCAGCAGCTTGGATGGGGACTATAATTCACCCCTCCACTTT	CASSLDGDYNSPLHF
TRBD1	-	TRBV5-6	TRBJ1-2	TGTGCCAGCAGCACCGGACAGGGGCGCTACTATGGCTACACCTTC	CASSTGQGRYYGYTF
TRBD1	few	TRBV10-2	TRBJ1-1	TGCGCCAGCAGTGGACAGGGGCGAAACACTGAAGCTTTCTTT	CASSGQGRNTEAFF
-	-	TRBV24-1	TRBJ2-5	TGTGCCACCAGCCAGACACAAGAGACCCAGTACTTC	CATSQTQETQYF
-	few	TRBV29-1	TRBJ2-3	TGCAGCGTTGGGCGAGCGGAGTCAGCAGATACGCAGTATTTT	CSVGRAESADTQYF
TRBD1	few	TRBV5-1	TRBJ1-2	TGCGCCAGCAGCACGGGACAGGTGGGAGGAGATGGCTACACCTTC	CASSTGQVGGDGYTF
-	few	TRBV4-3	TRBJ1-1	TGCGCCAGCAGCCAAGCCGGGACAGAAGCTTTCTTT	CASSQAGTEAFF
TRBD2	many	TRBV28	TRBJ2-7	TGTGCCAGCAGCCCTACCCCCGGGACTAGCGGGGACCACGAGCAGTACTTC	CASSPTPGTSGDHEQYF
-	many	TRBV29-1	TRBJ1-1	TGCAGCCATAAGGAATCGGACAGTCACACTGAAGCTTTCTTT	CSHKESDSHTEAFF
-	many	TRBV12-3/TRBV12-4	TRBJ2-7	TGTGCCAGCAGTTTAGGGCAGCCCTCCTACGAGCAGTACTTC	CASSLGQPSYEQYF
TRBD2	many	TRBV5-1	TRBJ2-3	TGCGCCAGCAGCCAAACTAGCGGGACCACAGATACGCAGTATTTT	CASSQTSGTTDTQYF
-	many	TRBV7-6	TRBJ2-5	TGTGCCAGCAGCCCAGGGGTACAAGAGACCCAGTACTTC	CASSPGVQETQYF
-	-	TRBV12-3/TRBV12-4	TRBJ2-7	TGTGCCAGCAGTTTAAGACGGTCCTCCTACGAGCAGTACTTC	CASSLRRSSYEQYF
TRBD2	many	TRBV10-3	TRBJ2-1	TGTGCCATCAGTGCTGGACTAGCGAGAAACAATGAGCAGTTCTTC	CAISAGLARNNEQFF
-	-	TRBV5-1	TRBJ2-1	TGCGCCAGCTGTCGGGGCGGGAAAAATGAGCAGTTCTTC	CASCRGGKNEQFF
TRBD1	few	TRBV10-3	TRBJ2-1	TGTGCCATCAACCCCGGACAGGGGAGCGGGGAGCAGTTCTTC	CAINPGQGSGEQFF
TRBD2	-	TRBV28	TRBJ2-1	TGTGCCAGCAGTCCCGAGCGGGAGTGGAGTGAGCAGTTCTTC	CASSPEREWSEQFF
-	many	TRBV4-1	TRBJ1-2	TGCGCCAGCAGCCAAGAATCGATTGGCTGGGGCTACACCTTC	CASSQESIGWGYTF
-	-	TRBV5-1	TRBJ1-1	TGCGCCAGCAGGTGGGGTACGGCTGAAGCTTTCTTT	CASRWGTAEAFF
-	few	TRBV20-1	TRBJ2-1	TGCAGTGCCCCACGCGATGGACGGCATGAGCAGTTCTTC	CSAPRDGRHEQFF
-	many	TRBV12-3/TRBV12-4	TRBJ2-3	TGTGCCAGCAGTCTTAGGGCCCGAGGGCGGGATCGGTTAGATACGCAGTATTTT	CASSLRARGRDRLDTQYF
-	-	TRBV7-2	TRBJ1-1	TGTGCCAGCAGCTTAGTAATGTTTGTGAACACTGAAGCTTTCTTT	CASSLVMFVNTEAFF
-	-	TRBV28	TRBJ2-3	TGTGCCAGCAGTCCGATTTGGCGGGATGGGGATACGCAGTATTTT	CASSPIWRDGDTQYF
TRBD1	few	TRBV28	TRBJ2-7	TGTGCCAGCAGGATTACAGGGGCCCCTTACGAGCAGTACTTC	CASRITGAPYEQYF
TRBD1	few	TRBV6-6	TRBJ1-6	TGTGCCAGCAGAGGGGGCAGTAATTCACCCCTCCACTTT	CASRGGSNSPLHF
-	-	TRBV28	TRBJ2-7	TGTGCCAGCACTCCGGCGGGGGCTTACTCCTACGAGCAGTACTTC	CASTPAGAYSYEQYF
-	few	TRBV12-2	TRBJ1-2	TGTGCAAGTCGCACGCGAAACCGGGACAGTTATGGCTACACCTTC	CASRTRNRDSYGYTF
TRBD2	once	TRBV12-3/TRBV12-4	TRBJ2-5	TGTGCCAGCAGCCCCCGGGGGGGCCGACAAGAGACCCAGTACTTC	CASSPRGGRQETQYF
-	medium-sized	TRBV29-1	TRBJ2-1	TGCAGCGTTCTAGCGTACTCCTACAATGAGCAGTTCTTC	CSVLAYSYNEQFF
TRBD1	-	TRBV5-1	TRBJ2-7	TGCGCCAGCAGCTCGGGAGGACAGGGGTATAACGAGCAGTACTTC	CASSSGGQGYNEQYF
-	few	TRBV4-3	TRBJ2-3	TGCGCCAGCAGCCAAGATTTCGGGGTGAGCACAGATACGCAGTATTTT	CASSQDFGVSTDTQYF
-	-	TRBV28	TRBJ1-1	TGTGCCAGCAGCTCCAACCCCATGAACACTGAAGCTTTCTTT	CASSSNPMNTEAFF
-	-	TRBV30	TRBJ2-3	TGTGCCTGGAAGACTTCCCCGGGGGCAGATACGCAGTATTTT	CAWKTSPGADTQYF
-	medium-sized	TRBV28	TRBJ1-1	TGTGCCAGCAGCTCGAACACTGAAGCTTTCTTT	CASSSNTEAFF
TRBD1	many	TRBV18	TRBJ1-5	TGTGCCAGCTCACCGAACAGGGGGAATCAGCCCCAGCATTTT	CASSPNRGNQPQHF
-	-	TRBV30	TRBJ1-6	TGTGCCTGGAGGGTCCCAGGGAATTCACCCCTCCACTTT	CAWRVPGNSPLHF
-	many	TRBV12-3/TRBV12-4	TRBJ1-5	TGTGCCAGCAGTTTTGGGGCGGTCCTAGGCCAGCCCCAGCATTTT	CASSFGAVLGQPQHF
TRBD1	few	TRBV28	TRBJ2-5	TGTGCCAGCAGCACAGGGGGAGACGAGACCCAGTACTTC	CASSTGGDETQYF
-	few	TRBV4-1	TRBJ2-7	TGCGCCAGCAGCCCCCGCATGGGGCCCTACGAGCAGTACTTC	CASSPRMGPYEQYF
-	few	TRBV4-3	TRBJ1-5	TGCGCCAGCAGCCAAGGGGCTTCGGGGCAGCCCCAGCATTTT	CASSQGASGQPQHF
-	-	TRBV11-1	TRBJ2-1	TGTGCCAGCAGCGTCAACATGAACAATGAGCAGTTCTTC	CASSVNMNNEQFF
-	many	TRBV7-9	TRBJ2-6	TGTGCCAGCAGCTCAGCCGTTGGGGCCAACGTCCTGACTTTC	CASSSAVGANVLTF
-	-	TRBV6-2/TRBV6-3	TRBJ2-2	TGTGCCAGCAGGACCGGTTACACCGGGGAGCTGTTTTTT	CASRTGYTGELFF
TRBD1	few	TRBV28	TRBJ1-5	TGTGCCAGCAGTTCGGGGGACAGTGTTGGGGGTAGCAATCAGCCCCAGCATTTT	CASSSGDSVGGSNQPQHF